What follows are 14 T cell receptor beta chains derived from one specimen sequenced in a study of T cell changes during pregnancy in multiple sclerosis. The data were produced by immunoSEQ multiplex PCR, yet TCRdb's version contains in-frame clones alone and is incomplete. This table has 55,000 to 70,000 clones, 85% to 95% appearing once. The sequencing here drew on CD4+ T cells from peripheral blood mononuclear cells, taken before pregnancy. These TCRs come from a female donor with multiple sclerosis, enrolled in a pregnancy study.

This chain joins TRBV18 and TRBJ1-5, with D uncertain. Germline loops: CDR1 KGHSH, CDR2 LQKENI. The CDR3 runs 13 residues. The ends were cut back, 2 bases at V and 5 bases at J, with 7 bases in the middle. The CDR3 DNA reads TGTGCCAGCTCACCAAGCAAGTATCAGCCCCAGCATTTT. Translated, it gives CASSPSKYQPQHF.

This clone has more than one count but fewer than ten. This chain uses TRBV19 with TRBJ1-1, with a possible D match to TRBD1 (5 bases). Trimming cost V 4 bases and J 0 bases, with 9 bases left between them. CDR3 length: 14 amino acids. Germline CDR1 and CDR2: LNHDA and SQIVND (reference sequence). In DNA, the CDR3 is TGTGCCAGTAGTAGGGGCAGTGTGAACACTGAAGCTTTCTTT. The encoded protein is CASSRGSVNTEAFF.

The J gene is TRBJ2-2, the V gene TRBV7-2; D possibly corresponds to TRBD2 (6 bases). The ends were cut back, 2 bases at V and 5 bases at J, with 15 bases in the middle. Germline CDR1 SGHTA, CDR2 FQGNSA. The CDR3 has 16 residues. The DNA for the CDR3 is TGTGCCAGCAGCTTAAATCGGCGGAGGGGTACCGGGGAGCTGTTTTTT. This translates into CASSLNRRRGTGELFF.

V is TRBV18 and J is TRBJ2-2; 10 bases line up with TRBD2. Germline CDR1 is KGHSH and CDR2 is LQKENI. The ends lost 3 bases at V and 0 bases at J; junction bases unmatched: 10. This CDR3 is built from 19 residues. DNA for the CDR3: TGTGCCAGCTCACCCGGCCCCCGTAGCGGGAGGTCGAACACCGGGGAGCTGTTTTTT. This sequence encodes CASSPGPRSGRSNTGELFF.

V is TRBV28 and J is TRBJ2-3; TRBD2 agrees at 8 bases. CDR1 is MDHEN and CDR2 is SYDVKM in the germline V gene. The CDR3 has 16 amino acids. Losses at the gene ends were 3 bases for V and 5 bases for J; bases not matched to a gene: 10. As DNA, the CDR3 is TGTGCCAGCAGTTTGGGGGTAGCGGGAAGTAGAGATACGCAGTATTTT. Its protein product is CASSLGVAGSRDTQYF.

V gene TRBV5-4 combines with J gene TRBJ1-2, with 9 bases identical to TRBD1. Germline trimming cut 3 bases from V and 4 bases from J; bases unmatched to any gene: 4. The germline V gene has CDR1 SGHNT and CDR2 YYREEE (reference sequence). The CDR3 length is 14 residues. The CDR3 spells CASSWGQGSYGYTF. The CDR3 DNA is TGTGCCAGCAGCTGGGGACAGGGTAGCTATGGCTACACCTTC.

For the CDR3, the DNA is TGTGCCAGCAGCTTTGTCCCACTAGCGGGAAGGGGCGGGGAGCTGTTTTTT. Its translation: CASSFVPLAGRGGELFF. J is TRBJ2-2 and V is TRBV5-6; 10 nucleotides line up with TRBD2. V lost 2 bases and J lost 7; bases outside the gene matches: 11. Germline V gene sequence: CDR1 SGHDT, CDR2 YYEEEE. The CDR3 totals 17 residues.

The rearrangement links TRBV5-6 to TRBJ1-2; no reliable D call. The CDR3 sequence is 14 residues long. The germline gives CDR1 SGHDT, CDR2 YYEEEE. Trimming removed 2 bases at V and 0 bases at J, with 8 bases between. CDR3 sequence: CASSFQNANYGYTF. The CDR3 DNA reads TGTGCCAGCAGCTTCCAGAACGCTAACTATGGCTACACCTTC.

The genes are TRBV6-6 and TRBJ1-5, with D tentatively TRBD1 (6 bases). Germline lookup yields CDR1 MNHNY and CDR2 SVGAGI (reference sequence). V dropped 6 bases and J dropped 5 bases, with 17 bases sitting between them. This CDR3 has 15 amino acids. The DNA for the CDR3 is TGTGCCAGCAGGAAGCCCGGGACACCTGATCAGCCCCAGCATTTT. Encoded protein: CASRKPGTPDQPQHF.

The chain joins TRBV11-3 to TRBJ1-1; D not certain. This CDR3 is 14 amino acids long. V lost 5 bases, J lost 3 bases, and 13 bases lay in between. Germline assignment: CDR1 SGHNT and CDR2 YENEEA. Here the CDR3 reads CASSRTRQYTEAFF. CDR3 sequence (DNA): TGTGCCAGCAGCCGAACGCGGCAGTACACTGAAGCTTTCTTT.

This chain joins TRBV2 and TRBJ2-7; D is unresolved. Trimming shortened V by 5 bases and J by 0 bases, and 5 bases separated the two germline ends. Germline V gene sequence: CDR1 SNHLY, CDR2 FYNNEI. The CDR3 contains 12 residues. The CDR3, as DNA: TGTGCCAGCAGTCTACTCTCCTACGAGCAGTACTTC. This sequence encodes CASSLLSYEQYF.

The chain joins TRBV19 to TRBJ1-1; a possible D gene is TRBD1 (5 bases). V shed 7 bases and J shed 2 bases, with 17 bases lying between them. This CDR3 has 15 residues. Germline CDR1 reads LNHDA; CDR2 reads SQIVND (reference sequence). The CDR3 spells CASKDPGSINTEAFF. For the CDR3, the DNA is TGTGCCAGTAAAGATCCAGGGTCCATCAACACTGAAGCTTTCTTT.

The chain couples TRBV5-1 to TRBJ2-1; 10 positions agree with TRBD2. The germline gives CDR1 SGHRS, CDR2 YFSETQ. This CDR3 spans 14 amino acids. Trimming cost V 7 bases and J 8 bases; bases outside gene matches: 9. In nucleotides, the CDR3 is TGCGCCAGCTCCGGACTAGCGGAGGGGGATGAGCAGTTCTTC. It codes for CASSGLAEGDEQFF.

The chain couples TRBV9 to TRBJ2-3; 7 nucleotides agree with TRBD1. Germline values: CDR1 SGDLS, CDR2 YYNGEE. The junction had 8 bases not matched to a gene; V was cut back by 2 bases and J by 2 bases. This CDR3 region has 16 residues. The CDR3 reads CASSVRGGVTTDTQYF. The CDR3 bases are TGTGCCAGCAGCGTGCGAGGGGGCGTGACCACAGATACGCAGTATTTT.